Presented here are 21 T cell receptor beta chains from one specimen sequenced in a study of vaccination and CD4 T cells after COVID-19. The treatment: approximately 9-day PBMC culture with coronavirus spike peptide pools or control peptides (ViraFEST assay). Investigators obtained the unexposed donor's CD4+ T cells before the COVID-19 pandemic (2011-2018). These receptors' antigens are unknown. The assay that was used to sequence DNA from cultured CD4+ T cells was the Oncomine TCR Beta short-read assay. Each CDR3 protein is one row after TCRdb ran MiXCR on the PCR reads. The sample lists roughly 7,000 distinct CDR3 sequences, just over 45% occurring once. Input material: CD4+ T cells from blood, cultured in vitro. The receptors shown here come from a human donor in good health.

V gene TRBV2 combines with J gene TRBJ1-1; 9 nucleotides align to TRBD1. Trimming at V came to 4 bases and at J to 6 bases, leaving 0 bases not matched to a gene. This CDR3 contains 12 residues. CDR1 is SNHLY, CDR2 FYNNEI, per germline. The CDR3 loop reads CASSGQGAEAFF. CDR3 nucleotide sequence: TGTGCCAGCAGTGGACAGGGGGCTGAAGCTTTCTTT.

This clonotype was counted a few times. This chain joins TRBV12-3 or TRBV12-4 and TRBJ2-5; D might be TRBD2 (6 bases). This CDR3 is built from 16 residues. Trimming removed 5 bases at V and 0 bases at J, with 16 bases between. CDR3 in DNA: TGTGCCAGCAGTGTTGGCGGGGCACCGTACCAAGAGACCCAGTACTTC. Translating it yields CASSVGGAPYQETQYF.

The rearrangement joins TRBV27 to TRBJ2-7; a weak D match, TRBD2 (5 bases). Germline CDR1 and CDR2: MNHEY and SMNVEV (reference sequence). Trimming left V 8 bases short and J 7 bases short, with 18 bases between. The CDR3 extends over 13 amino acids. The CDR3 protein is CASSPGFLKEQYF. CDR3 coding DNA: TGTGCCAGCTCTCCGGGGTTTTTAAAAGAGCAGTACTTC.

This clonotype was detected a few times. The chain links TRBV20-1 to TRBJ1-3; perhaps TRBD1 as D (5 bases). The ends were cut back, 6 bases at V and 7 bases at J, with 22 bases in the middle. The CDR3 is made up of 15 amino acids. Per germline, CDR1 DFQATT and CDR2 SNEGSKA (reference sequence). CDR3 sequence (DNA): TGCAGTGCAGACGGGGGTCAGGGTCGGTTGAACACCATATATTTT. As protein: CSADGGQGRLNTIYF.

The genes are TRBV6-1 and TRBJ1-5; no clear D. Per the germline V gene, CDR1 is MNHNS and CDR2 is SASEGT. V was cut by 4 bases and J by 0 bases, with 7 bases left in between. The CDR3 extends over 14 amino acids. The CDR3 DNA reads as TGTGCCAGCAGTGCAGTGAATAGCAATCAGCCCCAGCATTTT. As protein: CASSAVNSNQPQHF.

This clonotype was observed once. The rearrangement joins TRBV12-3 or TRBV12-4 to TRBJ1-2; no firm D call. This CDR3 region has 13 residues. Trimming took 1 base from V and 5 from J, leaving 8 bases between them. The CDR3 spells CASSLVLSYGYTF. The CDR3, as DNA: TGTGCCAGCAGTTTAGTTTTAAGTTATGGCTACACCTTC.

This sequence joins TRBV18 and TRBJ2-3; 10 positions match TRBD2. Trimming removed 4 bases from V and 0 bases from J; junction bases left unmatched: 4. The CDR3 is 16 residues long. Germline lookup yields CDR1 KGHSH and CDR2 LQKENI. The CDR3 bases are TGTGCCAGCTCACTTGTAGCGGGGGGAAGCACAGATACGCAGTATTTT. It is translated as CASSLVAGGSTDTQYF.

This clonotype came up a few times. The CDR3 spells CASRNRQWKNTEAFF. DNA of the CDR3: TGCGCCAGCAGGAATAGACAGTGGAAAAACACTGAAGCTTTCTTT. The chain has TRBV10-1 and TRBJ1-1, with D tentatively TRBD1 (5 bases). V shed 6 bases and J shed 2 bases, with 16 bases lying between them. Germline values: CDR1 WNHNN, CDR2 SYGVQD (reference sequence). This CDR3 has 15 residues.

The V call is TRBV19, the J call TRBJ1-5, with D perhaps matching TRBD1 (5 bases). Germline V gene data show CDR1 as LNHDA and CDR2 as SQIVND (reference sequence). Trimming left V 1 base short and J 2 bases short, with 9 bases between. The CDR3 spans 15 residues. CDR3 loop: CASSIAGAGNQPQHF. Written as DNA, the CDR3 is TGTGCCAGTAGTATAGCCGGGGCTGGCAATCAGCCCCAGCATTTT.

This clonotype was observed a handful of times. The genes are TRBV20-1 and TRBJ2-3; D is undetermined. The CDR3 is made up of 12 amino acids. V lost 8 bases and J lost 1, with 10 bases in between. Germline assignment: CDR1 DFQATT and CDR2 SNEGSKA (reference sequence). The CDR3 reads CSFDPRTDTQYF. The CDR3 nucleotides are TGCAGTTTCGACCCGCGCACAGATACGCAGTATTTT.

This clonotype has more than one count but fewer than ten. This chain joins TRBV6-1 and TRBJ1-6, with D hard to call. This CDR3 contains 14 residues. The V end was cut by 2 bases, the J end by 7 bases, with 9 bases between. CDR1 is MNHNS and CDR2 is SASEGT in the germline V gene. The DNA for the CDR3 is TGTGCCAGCAGTGAACAGATACCAAATTCACCCCTCCACTTT. Translating gives CASSEQIPNSPLHF.

A single count supports this clonotype. This chain joins TRBV10-3 and TRBJ2-5, with 8 bases fitting TRBD2. The CDR3 consists of 17 residues. With 2 bases clipped from V and 4 bases from J, the junction kept 12 bases outside the gene matches. Looked up from germline, CDR1 is ENHRY and CDR2 is SYGVKD. The CDR3 DNA reads TGTGCCATCAGTGAGCGTCTAGCGGGTGTTGAGAGAGAGACCCAGTACTTC. It is translated as CAISERLAGVERETQYF.

The rearrangement uses TRBV10-1 and TRBJ2-3; D not resolved. The CDR3 totals 14 residues. The germline gives CDR1 WNHNN, CDR2 SYGVQD (reference sequence). Between the trimmed V and J ends, which lost 5 bases and 2 bases, there was a span of 11 bases. The CDR3 is CASSLTLPTDTQYF. CDR3 sequence (DNA): TGCGCCAGCAGTCTGACACTTCCCACAGATACGCAGTATTTT.

This clonotype was seen a handful of times. The CDR3 DNA sequence: TGTGCCAGCAGCTTATTCAGGGTTACTGAAGCTTTCTTT. Protein: CASSLFRVTEAFF. The chain couples TRBV7-9 to TRBJ1-1, with D possibly being TRBD1 (5 bases). Trimming removed 2 bases from V and 5 bases from J, with 9 bases in between. The CDR3 totals 13 residues. From germline, CDR1 is SEHNR and CDR2 FQNEAQ (reference sequence).

This clonotype turned up a few times. CDR3 amino acids: CATSDGTRGQGYTF. The CDR3 DNA is TGTGCCACCAGTGATGGGACGAGGGGGCAAGGCTACACCTTC. This rearrangement joins TRBV24-1 to TRBJ1-2, with 7 bases lining up with TRBD1. Germline trimming cut 3 bases from V and 8 bases from J; bases unmatched to any gene: 8. The germline CDR1 and CDR2 sequences are KGHDR and SFDVKD. The CDR3 is made up of 14 amino acids.

The chain uses TRBV5-1 and TRBJ2-2; tentatively, D is TRBD1 (5 bases). The CDR3 has 16 residues. The V gene's germline CDR1 is SGHRS and CDR2 YFSETQ. V shed 3 bases and J shed 1 base, with 13 bases lying between them. CDR3 bases: TGCGCCAGCAGCTCAAACGGCCAGGGGAACACCGGGGAGCTGTTTTTT. Protein product: CASSSNGQGNTGELFF.

The chain links TRBV20-1 to TRBJ1-1, with 7 bases fitting TRBD1. Germline V gene lookup returns CDR1 DFQATT and CDR2 SNEGSKA (reference sequence). The CDR3 length is 12 residues. Unmatched junction bases numbered 5, after V lost 3 bases and J lost 7 bases. This CDR3 is CSASDGTVEAFF. The CDR3 DNA reads TGCAGTGCTAGCGACGGGACAGTTGAAGCTTTCTTT.

This clonotype was detected once. CDR3 in amino acids: CASSGSYTEAFF. The CDR3 nucleotides are TGTGCCAGCAGTGGAAGTTACACTGAAGCTTTCTTT. This chain connects TRBV6-4 to TRBJ1-1; D remains unclear. This CDR3 region has 12 residues. CDR1 is MRHNA, CDR2 SNTAGT, per germline. V gave up 4 bases and J gave up 3 bases, with 6 bases separating them.

This chain connects TRBV5-1 to TRBJ2-6, with 10 bases lining up with TRBD1. V gave up 4 bases and J gave up 0 bases; unmatched junction bases: 4. There are 17 residues in the CDR3. Germline assignment: CDR1 SGHRS and CDR2 YFSETQ. The CDR3 loop reads CASSPGQGNSGANVLTF. CDR3 nucleotide sequence: TGCGCCAGCAGCCCGGGACAGGGGAACTCTGGGGCCAACGTCCTGACTTTC.

This clonotype showed up just a few times. The genes are TRBV24-1 and TRBJ1-5; 7 bases map to TRBD1. V shed 0 bases and J 9 bases; nucleotides not matched to a gene: 4. The CDR3 extends over 14 amino acids. The germline V gene has CDR1 KGHDR and CDR2 SFDVKD. CDR3 DNA sequence: TGTGCCACCAGTGATTTGGGGACAGCGATGCCCCAGCATTTT. This sequence encodes CATSDLGTAMPQHF.

The V call is TRBV12-3 or TRBV12-4, the J call TRBJ1-6, with D uncertain. CDR3 length equals 13 residues. The ends were cut back, 8 bases at V and 10 bases at J, with 15 bases in the middle. The CDR3 reads CASRLSLGSPLHF. CDR3 DNA: TGTGCCAGCCGGTTGAGTCTGGGATCACCCCTCCACTTT.